These 28 T cell receptor beta chains came from one sample sequenced in a study of OX40 agonist ivuxolimab in advanced cancers. This table comes from immunoSEQ multiplex PCR, and its TCRdb copy is limited to in-frame clones, with some not included. The sample contains roughly 100,000 clones, under 95% of which appear only once. The specimen was CD4+ or CD8+ T cells sorted from blood, collected in a trial of the OX40 agonist ivuxolimab. All receptors derive from an adult with an advanced solid tumor such as melanoma, head and neck, liver or kidney cancer.

The V and J genes are TRBV7-9 and TRBJ1-1; TRBD1 agrees at 7 bases. CDR1 is SEHNR, CDR2 FQNEAQ, per germline (reference sequence). The J segment lost 5 bases and the V segment lost 5 bases, leaving 11 bases of the junction unmatched. This CDR3 is built from 15 residues. CDR3 sequence (DNA): TGTGCCAGCAGCATTTCCAACAGGGGCGGAACTGAAGCTTTCTTT. This translates into CASSISNRGGTEAFF.

In its sample, this clone was seen once. V usage is TRBV7-2 and J usage is TRBJ2-7; 8 bases align to TRBD1. V was pared by 6 bases and J by 6 bases, with 10 bases of the junction left unmatched. CDR3 length equals 14 residues. Germline CDR1 is SGHTA and CDR2 is FQGNSA. DNA of the CDR3: TGTGCCAGCAGGATGACAGGGGAGGATTTCGAGCAGTACTTC. Its translation is CASRMTGEDFEQYF.

The chain is built from TRBV7-3 and TRBJ1-1; the match to TRBD1 covers 7 bases. V was clipped by 2 bases and J by 0 bases; unmatched bases: 9. The germline V gene has CDR1 SGHTA and CDR2 FQGTGA. This CDR3 is 17 amino acids long. The CDR3 DNA reads as TGTGCCAGCAGCTTAGCCCACAGGGGCACATTGAACACTGAAGCTTTCTTT. Its translation: CASSLAHRGTLNTEAFF.

The chain couples TRBV28 to TRBJ2-5; 16 bases are shared with TRBD2. Germline V gene sequence: CDR1 MDHEN, CDR2 SYDVKM. Trimming took 10 bases from V and 4 from J; bases not matched to a gene: 18. The CDR3 has 19 amino acids. The CDR3: CATRPSIGTSGGAGETQYF. The DNA of the CDR3 is TGTGCCACCCGTCCGAGTATCGGGACTAGCGGGGGGGCAGGAGAGACCCAGTACTTC.

V is TRBV9 and J is TRBJ1-2, with TRBD1 identical over 7 bases. With V trimmed by 4 bases and J by 6 bases, 6 bases remained unmatched. In germline, CDR1 is SGDLS, CDR2 YYNGEE. The CDR3 is 13 residues long. The CDR3 protein is CASSTTGRHGYTF. DNA for the CDR3: TGTGCCAGCAGCACGACAGGGCGACATGGCTACACCTTC.

The chain is built from TRBV10-2 and TRBJ2-5; maybe TRBD1 (6 bases). CDR1 and CDR2 (germline): WSHSY, SAAADI. Trimming took off 4 bases at V and 1 base at J, with 13 bases between the two ends. The CDR3 totals 15 residues. In nucleotides, the CDR3 is TGCGCCAGCAGTGGGACTTCAGGGGCCCAAGAGACCCAGTACTTC. Residues: CASSGTSGAQETQYF.

This chain uses TRBV27 with TRBJ2-7; 14 nucleotides agree with TRBD2. Germline V gives CDR1 MNHEY, CDR2 SMNVEV (reference sequence). The CDR3 contains 17 residues. J gave up 5 bases and V 5 bases, and 11 bases lay outside the gene matches. This CDR3 is CASSTRTSGGPRNEQYF. CDR3 nucleotides: TGTGCCAGCAGTACCCGGACTAGCGGGGGGCCGCGGAACGAGCAGTACTTC.

V is TRBV19 and J is TRBJ2-3; 9 bases fit TRBD1. This CDR3 spans 15 amino acids. CDR1 LNHDA and CDR2 SQIVND come from the germline V gene (reference sequence). V shed 7 bases and J 3 bases; nucleotides not matched to a gene: 8. The CDR3: CASTQPGQGTDTQYF. The CDR3 nucleotides read TGTGCCAGTACTCAACCGGGACAGGGTACAGATACGCAGTATTTT.

This chain connects TRBV9 to TRBJ1-1, with D unresolved. This CDR3 has 16 residues. From germline, CDR1 is SGDLS and CDR2 YYNGEE. Trimming took 0 bases from V and 1 from J, leaving 13 bases between them. This CDR3 is CASSVARLKENTEAFF. DNA of the CDR3: TGTGCCAGCAGCGTAGCTAGGTTGAAGGAGAACACTGAAGCTTTCTTT.

The chain is built from TRBV5-8 and TRBJ2-7; TRBD1 matches at 8 bases. CDR3 length: 16 residues. V lost 1 base, J lost 7 bases, and 13 bases stayed unmatched. CDR1 and CDR2 from the germline V gene are SGHTS and YDEGEE. The DNA for the CDR3 is TGTGCCAGCAGCTTGTTCATCGGACAGGGTCCCTGGGAGCAGTACTTC. It codes for CASSLFIGQGPWEQYF.

CDR3 sequence: CASSLWSNPETQYF. The CDR3, as DNA: TGTGCCAGCAGCTTATGGAGCAATCCGGAGACCCAGTACTTC. This chain connects TRBV7-9 to TRBJ2-5; D gene unclear. The CDR3 is 14 residues long. Germline V gene sequence: CDR1 SEHNR, CDR2 FQNEAQ (reference sequence). Between the trimmed V and J ends, which lost 2 bases and 5 bases, there was a span of 12 bases.

This clone was counted a single time. This chain's CDR3 is CASSYAQGDYNEQFF. As DNA, the CDR3 is TGTGCCAGCAGTTATGCACAGGGGGATTACAATGAGCAGTTCTTC. The chain is built from TRBV6-5 and TRBJ2-1, with 8 bases aligning to TRBD1. The V gene end was trimmed by 3 bases and the J gene end by 4 bases; junction bases not matched to a gene: 5. Germline-derived CDR1 and CDR2 are MNHEY and SVGAGI. The CDR3 loop spans 15 amino acids.

CDR3 sequence reads: CATSPDRGVVRRDQPQHF. The CDR3 DNA is TGTGCCACCAGTCCTGACAGGGGAGTGGTTAGGAGAGATCAGCCCCAGCATTTT. The V and J genes are TRBV15 and TRBJ1-5; TRBD1 agrees at 8 bases. Germline assignment: CDR1 LNHNV and CDR2 YYDKDF (reference sequence). Germline trimming cut 6 bases from V and 5 bases from J; bases unmatched to any gene: 18. There are 18 residues in the CDR3.

This clone was picked up a small number of times. The J gene is TRBJ1-1, the V gene TRBV19; D is undetermined. The CDR3 is 13 amino acids. The ends were cut back, 1 base at V and 2 bases at J, with 5 bases in the middle. Per germline, CDR1 LNHDA and CDR2 SQIVND (reference sequence). The CDR3 loop reads CASSIVPNTEAFF. The CDR3 DNA reads TGTGCCAGTAGTATAGTACCCAACACTGAAGCTTTCTTT. Combining the CDR3 with reference TRBV19 and TRBJ1-1 gives the whole variable domain DGGITQSPKYLFRKEGQNVTLSCEQNLNHDAMYWYRQDPGQGLRLIYYSQIVNDFQKGDIAEGYSVSREKKESFPLTVTSAQKNPTAFYLCASSIVPNTEAFFGQGTRLTVV.

V usage is TRBV7-3 and J usage is TRBJ1-2, with no clear D. The CDR3 extends over 12 amino acids. Looked up from germline, CDR1 is SGHTA and CDR2 is FQGTGA. With 5 bases removed from V and 6 bases from J, the gap between germline ends came to 10 bases. The CDR3 sequence is CASSPAMDGYTF. In DNA, the CDR3 is TGTGCCAGCAGCCCGGCAATGGATGGCTACACCTTC. The full variable domain, with the rest looked up from reference TRBV7-3 and TRBJ1-2, is GAGVSQTPSNKVTEKGKYVELRCDPISGHTALYWYRQSLGQGPEFLIYFQGTGAADDSGLPNDRFFAVRPEGSVSTLKIQRTERGDSAVYLCASSPAMDGYTFGSGTRLTVV.

The V and J genes are TRBV4-1 and TRBJ2-1, with 11 bases fitting TRBD1. With 3 bases clipped from V and 3 bases from J, the junction kept 1 base outside the gene matches. The germline CDR1 and CDR2 sequences are MGHRA and YSYEKL. The length of the CDR3 is 15 residues. The CDR3 spells CASSQGQGGYNEQFF. CDR3 nucleotides: TGCGCCAGCAGCCAGGGACAGGGGGGCTACAATGAGCAGTTCTTC.

The rearrangement uses TRBV15 and TRBJ2-5; D is possibly TRBD1 (6 bases). The CDR3 is 15 residues long. The germline V and J ends were trimmed by 3 bases and 7 bases, with 18 bases remaining between them. The germline CDR1 and CDR2 sequences are LNHNV and YYDKDF (reference sequence). The chain's CDR3 is CATSRTTGSEGTQYF. For the CDR3, the DNA is TGTGCCACCAGCAGGACCACAGGGAGCGAAGGGACCCAGTACTTC.

The chain combines TRBV21-1 with TRBJ1-2; TRBD1, the table's D call, was not compared with the DNA. TRBV21-1 is a pseudogene. The CDR3 has 13 residues. The CDR3 reads CARRNRGRSGYTF. The CDR3 DNA follows: TGTGCCAGACGTAACAGGGGGCGCAGTGGCTACACCTTC.

The rearrangement links TRBV7-6 to TRBJ2-1; the match to TRBD2 covers 11 bases. There are 15 residues in the CDR3. V dropped 5 bases and J dropped 3; count of bases not matched to a gene: 3. From germline, CDR1 is SGHVS and CDR2 FNYEAQ. The CDR3 is CASSATSGSYNEQFF. The DNA of the CDR3 is TGTGCCAGCAGCGCCACTAGCGGGAGCTACAATGAGCAGTTCTTC.

V and J are TRBV5-1 and TRBJ1-1, with a weak D call TRBD1 (6 bases). V dropped 2 bases and J dropped 4 bases, with 12 bases sitting between them. There are 14 residues in the CDR3. The germline V gene encodes CDR1 SGHRS and CDR2 YFSETQ. CDR3 protein: CASSFTGWGTEAFF. In nucleotides, the CDR3 is TGCGCCAGCAGCTTTACAGGGTGGGGCACTGAAGCTTTCTTT.

This chain uses TRBV4-1 with TRBJ1-4; D remains unclear. The CDR3 sequence is 12 residues long. V gave up 3 bases and J gave up 8 bases, with 7 bases separating them. CDR1 is MGHRA, CDR2 YSYEKL, per germline. The CDR3, as DNA: TGCGCCAGCAGCCACGTCGGGGAAAAACTGTTTTTT. Its translation is CASSHVGEKLFF.

CDR3 sequence reads: CASSFAGAPREQYF. DNA for the CDR3: TGTGCCAGCAGTTTTGCGGGGGCGCCCCGCGAGCAGTACTTC. The V and J genes are TRBV27 and TRBJ2-7; tentative D call: TRBD2 (7 bases). The CDR3 totals 14 residues. Trimming stripped 3 bases from V and 6 bases from J, with 15 bases between. Germline CDR1 reads MNHEY; CDR2 reads SMNVEV (reference sequence).

The chain uses TRBV7-2 and TRBJ1-2, with 8 bases identical to TRBD1. V shed 5 bases, J shed 6 bases, and the junction held 11 bases outside the gene matches. Germline values: CDR1 SGHTA, CDR2 FQGNSA. The CDR3 contains 15 residues. The CDR3 here is CASSRGQGRGDGYTF. The CDR3 DNA sequence: TGTGCCAGCAGCCGCGGACAGGGCAGGGGAGATGGCTACACCTTC.

With regard to this clone: One junction end does not reproduce the germline sequence, and a read error may be involved. This rearrangement joins TRBV15 to TRBJ2-2; D is unclear. Per germline, CDR1 LNHNV and CDR2 YYDKDF (reference sequence). The CDR3 is made up of 16 amino acids. The CDR3 coding sequence is TGTGCCACCAGCGGAGAACCGGGTACGGACACCGGGGAGCTGTTTTTT. Amino acid sequence: CATSGEPGTDTGELFF.

A single count supports this clone. The chain is built from TRBV13 and TRBJ2-2; the match to TRBD1 covers 8 bases. V lost 6 bases, J lost 4 bases, and 1 base stayed unmatched. Germline loops: CDR1 PRHDT, CDR2 FYEKMQ (reference sequence). The CDR3 contains 13 residues. CDR3 in DNA: TGTGCCAGCAGAGGACAGGGCACCGGGGAGCTGTTTTTT. Its translation: CASRGQGTGELFF.

The chain links TRBV13 to TRBJ2-2, with 7 bases fitting TRBD2. J was trimmed by 4 bases and V by 3 bases; bases with no gene match: 5. This CDR3 is built from 15 residues. Germline V gene data show CDR1 as PRHDT and CDR2 as FYEKMQ (reference sequence). The CDR3 nucleotides read TGTGCCAGCAGCTTCTCTGGGGGGGTCACCGGGGAGCTGTTTTTT. Protein product: CASSFSGGVTGELFF.

The chain carries TRBV29-1 and TRBJ2-2; 10 bases are shared with TRBD2. Germline V gene data show CDR1 as SQVTM and CDR2 as ANQGSEA. V shed 2 bases, J shed 2 bases, and the junction held 2 bases outside the gene matches. The CDR3 runs to 15 residues. The CDR3 nucleotides are TGCAGCGTTGAACTAGCGGGAGTAAACACCGGGGAGCTGTTTTTT. It translates to CSVELAGVNTGELFF.

V and J are TRBV10-2 and TRBJ2-3; D gene ambiguous. The CDR3 runs to 16 residues. Germline CDR1 and CDR2: WSHSY and SAAADI. V was cut by 2 bases and J by 0 bases, with 12 bases left in between. In DNA form, the CDR3 reads TGCGCCAGCAGTGAGACCGACAAGTGGAGCACAGATACGCAGTATTTT. Amino acid sequence: CASSETDKWSTDTQYF.